This T cell receptor (beta chain) was identified during a study of blood T cell repertoires in COVID-19. Study in general: Spain, Italy and the United States supplied samples that represented acute and convalescent COVID-19.

CDR3 length: 18 amino acids. Germline V CDR1 and CDR2: SQVTM, ANQGSEA. The V segment lost 1 base and the J segment 0 bases; nucleotides outside the gene matches: 12. Assay: immunoSEQ multiplex PCR; the TCRdb copy retains only in-frame clones and omits some. The data contain approximately 200,000 clones, roughly 85% of them singletons. Recruits, aged about 18 to 95 years, lived in under 25 US areas. Assignments of participants to cohorts depended upon their own reported clinical history. The gene calls are TRBV29-1 and TRBJ1-1; 9 nucleotides align to TRBD1. The sequencing sample was made of PBMCs or T cells enriched from blood (not recorded which). The receptor comes from a man aged 25-45 years who had recovered from COVID-19. Here the CDR3 reads CSVEGYRGRKPVNTEAFF. The CDR3 DNA follows: TGCAGCGTTGAAGGATACAGGGGGCGTAAACCCGTGAACACTGAAGCTTTCTTT.